These T cell receptor beta chains were read from a single sample in a study of metastatic and nonmetastatic thyroid tumors. Using MiXCR, TCRdb reanalyzed the PCR reads. The table includes 43,000 or so clones, about 4.2% detected once. The sequencing sample was made of blood. Receptors originate from a female donor with papillary thyroid cancer or a benign thyroid nodule (not recorded which). Some clones in this sample may be carry-over from other donors' samples. The CDR3 runs from the conserved cysteine through the conserved F or W. The order of the fields is J gene, D gene, clone size, V gene, CDR3 DNA, CDR3 protein. A D gene is named only where the DNA matches it firmly. Rows give clone size only sometimes, using once, few, many, or a class for an expanded clone.

>TRBJ2-3|-|many|TRBV2
TGTGCCAGCAGTCGTAACACTAGAACAGATACGCAGTATTTT
CASSRNTRTDTQYF
>TRBJ2-3|-|few|TRBV6-1
TGTGCCAGCAGGCCTCCCGCCCTAGATACGCAGTATTTT
CASRPPALDTQYF
>TRBJ2-1|-|few|TRBV7-9
TGTGCCAGCAACCCGCCCTCCTACAATGAGCAGTTCTTC
CASNPPSYNEQFF
>TRBJ2-1|-|few|TRBV5-1
TGCGCCAGCAGCTTGGGGGGCCTGACAGGCGGTGTCAATGAGCAATTCTTC
CASSLGGLTGGVNEQFF
>TRBJ2-1|TRBD2|many|TRBV24-1
TGTGCCACCGGCGGGACTAGCGCTCGAAATGAGCAGTTCTTC
CATGGTSARNEQFF
>TRBJ2-7|TRBD2|medium-sized|TRBV6-1
TGTGCCAGCACAGCGGGGGCCTACGAGCAGTACTTC
CASTAGAYEQYF
>TRBJ2-7|TRBD1|many|TRBV2
TGTGCCACTATTAGGACAGGCCCGGGCTCCTACGAGCAGTACTTC
CATIRTGPGSYEQYF
>TRBJ2-2|TRBD2|-|TRBV12-3/TRBV12-4
TGTGCCATCCATGAAGCGGGAGGGTTCGCCGGGGAGCTGTTTTTT
CAIHEAGGFAGELFF
>TRBJ1-2|TRBD1|many|TRBV27
TGTGCCAGCAGTACGGACAGGGAGGGATTGAGGGGCTACACCTTC
CASSTDREGLRGYTF
>TRBJ2-3|-|few|TRBV12-3/TRBV12-4
TGTGCCAGCAGCCGAAACAGGGTCACAGATACGCAGTATTTT
CASSRNRVTDTQYF
>TRBJ2-7|TRBD2|many|TRBV9
TGTGCCAGCAGCACCGGGACTAATTCCTACGAGCAGTACTTC
CASSTGTNSYEQYF
>TRBJ2-1|TRBD1|many|TRBV7-4
TGTGCCAGCAGCCCCGGAGGGACAGGTAATTACAATGAGCAGTTCTTC
CASSPGGTGNYNEQFF
>TRBJ1-2|-|many|TRBV3-1
TGTGCCAGCAGCCAAGTTAGGGCAGGGTTTGGCTACACCTTC
CASSQVRAGFGYTF
>TRBJ2-5|-|many|TRBV20-1
TGCAGTGCTAGAGGAGGTCGTTTCGGGGCTGGGGTTTTAGAGACCCAGTACTTC
CSARGGRFGAGVLETQYF
>TRBJ2-3|TRBD2|many|TRBV11-2
TGTGCCAGCAGTCGAGGGGCAACGGGACTAATCACAGATACGCAGTATTTT
CASSRGATGLITDTQYF
>TRBJ2-3|TRBD2|-|TRBV11-2
TGTGCCAGCAGTCGACGGTCAACGGGACTAATCACAGATACGCAGTATTTT
CASSRRSTGLITDTQYF
>TRBJ1-1|TRBD1|-|TRBV11-2
TGTGCCAGCAGCAACCTCGGACAGGGGGCTGTTGCTTTCTTT
CASSNLGQGAVAFF
>TRBJ2-2|TRBD2|few|TRBV7-9
TGTGCCAGCAGCCACGGACTAGCGGGATCCACCGGGGAGCTGTTTTTT
CASSHGLAGSTGELFF
>TRBJ2-2|-|few|TRBV20-1
TGCAGTGCTAGAGGTAGAGTTCCGAACACCGGGGAGCTGTTTTTT
CSARGRVPNTGELFF
>TRBJ2-1|TRBD2|many|TRBV2
TGTGCCAGCAGTGAAGAGGCTAGCGGGAGGTTAGAGCAGTTCTTC
CASSEEASGRLEQFF
>TRBJ2-1|TRBD2|few|TRBV19
TGTGCCAGTAGTATAGATAGGGCTAGCGGCTACAATGAGCAGTTCTTC
CASSIDRASGYNEQFF
>TRBJ2-3|TRBD2|many|TRBV7-3
TGTGCCAGCAGTCCGACTAGCGGGAGCCGGCCCCCAGATACGCAGTATTTT
CASSPTSGSRPPDTQYF
>TRBJ1-1|-|few|TRBV7-3
TGTGCCAGCAGCTTGGAGGGAGGCACTGAAGCTTTCTTT
CASSLEGGTEAFF
>TRBJ2-7|TRBD2|many|TRBV7-9
TGTGCCAGCAGCTACCAGACTAGCGGGGCTTACGAGCAGTACTTC
CASSYQTSGAYEQYF
>TRBJ2-1|TRBD2|many|TRBV6-4
TGTGCCAGCAGTGAGGGACTAGCTGGGGATGAGCAGTTCTTC
CASSEGLAGDEQFF
>TRBJ2-6|-|many|TRBV4-1
TGCGCCAGCAGCCAAGATAGGGTAGCTGGGGCCAACGTCCTGACTTTC
CASSQDRVAGANVLTF
>TRBJ2-5|-|many|TRBV24-1
TGTGCCACCAGTGACCACACAGGGAACCAAGAGACCCAGTACTTC
CATSDHTGNQETQYF
>TRBJ1-1|-|-|TRBV6-2/TRBV6-3
TGTGCCAGCACCCATGGGGGGGCGTCCACTGAAGCTTTCTTT
CASTHGGASTEAFF
>TRBJ2-7|TRBD1|few|TRBV6-1
TGTGCCAGCAGCCCCTGGACAGGGCTGTCCTACGAGCAGTACTTC
CASSPWTGLSYEQYF
>TRBJ2-3|TRBD2|many|TRBV10-3
TGTGCCATCAGTGAGTCATCCTCGACTAGCGGGAGAACAGATACGCAGTATTTT
CAISESSSTSGRTDTQYF
>TRBJ1-1|-|many|TRBV12-3/TRBV12-4
TGTGCCAGCAGTGTCGACCCCGGCGGAACTGAAGCTTTCTTT
CASSVDPGGTEAFF
>TRBJ2-2|TRBD2|many|TRBV12-3/TRBV12-4
TGTGCCAGCAACGGGAGGAGTAACACCGGGGAGCTGTTTTTT
CASNGRSNTGELFF
>TRBJ2-5|-|few|TRBV6-2/TRBV6-3
TGTGCCAGCAGCGACAGGACCCGGGATAAAGTGGCCCAGTACTTC
CASSDRTRDKVAQYF
>TRBJ1-1|-|few|TRBV6-1
TGTGCCAGCTTCCCCGCGGTGAACACTGAAGATTTCTTT
CASFPAVNTEDFF
>TRBJ1-4|-|many|TRBV15
TGTGCCACCAGCAGGGATCTTTCAACTAATGAAAAACTGTTTTTT
CATSRDLSTNEKLFF
>TRBJ2-2|TRBD2|few|TRBV6-2/TRBV6-3
TGTGCCAGCCAGCGGGAGGGCGAGACCGGGGAGCTGTTTTTT
CASQREGETGELFF
>TRBJ1-1|-|-|TRBV6-1
TGTGCCAGCAACTCCTCAGGGTGGAGCAATGAGGCTTTCTTT
CASNSSGWSNEAFF
>TRBJ1-3|-|-|TRBV7-9
TGTGCCAGCAGCTTAGCGGTTTCGGTGTCCCACTCTGGAAACACCATATATTTT
CASSLAVSVSHSGNTIYF
>TRBJ2-7|-|many|TRBV12-5
TGTGCTAGTGGTTTGGCGCGCAGCTACGAGCAGTACTTC
CASGLARSYEQYF
>TRBJ2-1|TRBD1|few|TRBV24-1
TGTGACACCAGTGATATCGGACAGGGAGGAAATGAGCAGTTCTTC
CDTSDIGQGGNEQFF
>TRBJ2-3|TRBD2|many|TRBV2
TGTGCCAGCAGACGTCTAGCGGGAGTATCAGATACGCAGTATTTT
CASRRLAGVSDTQYF
>TRBJ1-4|TRBD1|many|TRBV25-1
TGTGCCAGCAGAAGTGCGCCGGGACAGGGATCAGGAGGGGCTAATGAAAAACTGTTTTTT
CASRSAPGQGSGGANEKLFF
>TRBJ2-5|-|few|TRBV18
TGTGCCAGCTCACCACCGGGAGTGCAAGAGACCCAGTACTTC
CASSPPGVQETQYF
>TRBJ2-2|-|-|TRBV28
TGTGCCAGCAGTTTTTACCCAGCGGGCCATACCGGGGAGCTGTTTTTT
CASSFYPAGHTGELFF
>TRBJ1-1|TRBD1|many|TRBV6-1
TGTGCCAGCAGCGAGGACAGGGGGCGGCGGAACACTGAAGCTTTCTTT
CASSEDRGRRNTEAFF
>TRBJ1-2|-|many|TRBV7-2
TGTGCCAGCAGCTTAGCGTTGGGGGGCTGGGATGGCTACACCTTC
CASSLALGGWDGYTF
>TRBJ1-3|TRBD1|-|TRBV6-2/TRBV6-3
TGTGCCAGCAGTCGGACAGGGTCGGATTTTGGAAACACCATATATTTT
CASSRTGSDFGNTIYF
>TRBJ2-7|-|many|TRBV5-1
TGCGCCAGCAGCTTGGCCCGAGTGACAGGGAGGTACGAGCAGTACTTC
CASSLARVTGRYEQYF
>TRBJ2-3|-|few|TRBV11-2
TGTGCCAGCAGCTTTGGTCCCAAAGGAACAGATACGCAGTATTTT
CASSFGPKGTDTQYF
>TRBJ2-7|-|few|TRBV2
TGTGCCAGCAAACGGCAGGGTGGCGAGCAGTACTTC
CASKRQGGEQYF
>TRBJ1-2|-|many|TRBV12-5
TGTGCTAGTGGTTTGGACCCGGGGCAGTGGGGGGGGTATGGCTACACCTTC
CASGLDPGQWGGYGYTF
>TRBJ2-2|TRBD2|few|TRBV20-1
TGCAGTGCTAGACAAGCGGGACGCACCGGGGAGCTGTTTTTT
CSARQAGRTGELFF
>TRBJ1-1|-|few|TRBV20-1
TGCAGTGAAGAGGGGGACACTGAAGCTTTCTTT
CSEEGDTEAFF
>TRBJ2-4|-|few|TRBV7-2
TGTGCCAGCAGCCCATGGGCGGATCCAAAAAACATTCAGTACTTC
CASSPWADPKNIQYF
>TRBJ1-3|-|many|TRBV13
TGTGCCAGCAGCTTAGGCCGGGGACTCTCTGGAAACACCATATATTTT
CASSLGRGLSGNTIYF